These T cell receptor beta chains were read from a single sample in a study of blood T cell repertoires in COVID-19. Clones were sequenced by immunoSEQ multiplex PCR, and TCRdb holds only the in-frame ones, with some missing. This sample has 130,000 to 150,000 clones, with around 90% found just once. The sequencing input was peripheral blood. These receptors came from a woman aged 50 to 60 with acute or convalescent COVID-19. CDR3s include the opening cysteine and the closing phenylalanine or tryptophan.

v_gene | CDR3aa
TRBV15 | CATSRDRGRSYEQYF
TRBV5-1 | CASSLAGVEGEQYF
TRBV19 | CASSEQGTREKLFF
TRBV6-2/TRBV6-3 | CASSYNLATNTEAFF
TRBV6-5 | CASSGQAGNTIYF
TRBV5-1 | CASSSQGQLYGYTF
TRBV5-1 | CASSGAGNTIYF
TRBV2 | CASSEGAKGGHF
TRBV5-1 | CASSSSGLGPYEQYF
TRBV5-1 | CASSLGLAPLHF
TRBV18 | CASSPQGVMGNQPQHF
TRBV18 | CASSRWTGETKNIQYF
TRBV9 | CASSVGTPGELFF
TRBV24-1 | CATSDSGRRVDTQYF
TRBV7-9 | CASSFWLSGGTGELFF
TRBV5-5 | CASSRPGTGGSYTF
TRBV4-2 | CASSQEGIGGVSYEQYF
TRBV7-6 | CASSFRQGLSDTQYF
TRBV18 | CASSPYSSSYNSPLHF
TRBV27 | CASREPGQGNYGYTF
TRBV3-1/TRBV3-2 | CASSLTPGQGHLNTF
TRBV21-1 | CASSEVAQGNGDGYTF
TRBV19 | CASSIRYTQYF
TRBV6-5 | CASSFIDSTEAFF
TRBV27 | CASSPAGVRPSEQYF
TRBV6-5 | CASSPLGQEKLFF
TRBV12-3/TRBV12-4 | CASSFEEPYEQYF
TRBV24-1 | CATSDTQGNYGYTF